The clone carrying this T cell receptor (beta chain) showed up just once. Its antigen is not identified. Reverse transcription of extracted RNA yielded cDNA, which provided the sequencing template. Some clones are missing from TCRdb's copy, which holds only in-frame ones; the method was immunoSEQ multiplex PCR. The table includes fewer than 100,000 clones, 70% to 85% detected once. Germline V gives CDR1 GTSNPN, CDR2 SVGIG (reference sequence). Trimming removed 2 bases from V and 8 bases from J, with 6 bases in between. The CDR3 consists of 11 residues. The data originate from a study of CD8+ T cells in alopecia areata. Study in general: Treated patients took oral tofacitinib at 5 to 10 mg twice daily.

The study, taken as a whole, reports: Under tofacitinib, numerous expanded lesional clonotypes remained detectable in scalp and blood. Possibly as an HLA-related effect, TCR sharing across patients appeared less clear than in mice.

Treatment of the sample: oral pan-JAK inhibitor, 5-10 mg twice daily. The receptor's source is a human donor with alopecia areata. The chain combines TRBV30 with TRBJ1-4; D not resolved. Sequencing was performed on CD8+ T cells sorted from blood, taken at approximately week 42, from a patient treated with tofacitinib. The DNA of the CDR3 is TGTGCCTGGAGTCAAGACGAAAAACTGTTTTTT. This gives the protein CAWSQDEKLFF.